This TCR beta chain was captured by sequencing in a study of shared clonotypes between healthy human individuals. General study points: Clonotypes that were shared across a handful of donors made up roughly 5% of naive CD4 clonotypes.

Genomic DNA from each subset was divided evenly over several immunoSEQ plates. Generated by immunoSEQ multiplex PCR, the TCRdb table keeps only in-frame clones and is missing some. The table includes 850,000 to 1,200,000 clones, around 75% detected once. The V gene lost 3 bases and the J gene lost 1 base, with 9 bases spanning the gap. The germline CDR1 and CDR2 sequences are MDHEN and SYDVKM. The CDR3 covers 14 residues. Remarks on this clone: As yet, its antigen is unknown.

This TCR was recovered from a man between 18 and 29 years old in good health. This chain links TRBV28 with TRBJ2-5, with a possible D match to TRBD2 (6 bases). What was sequenced was memory CD4+ T cells sorted from blood. The subset here: CD45RA-negative fraction. The CDR3 nucleotides read TGTGCCAGCAGTTTCGGGGGTACCCAAGAGACCCAGTACTTC. This sequence encodes CASSFGGTQETQYF.